This passage covers 23 T cell receptor beta chains from one sample sequenced in a study of cytomegalovirus exposure and HLA in healthy donors (dated by TCRdb to about 2017). The library was prepared using the immunoSEQ multiplex PCR assay. A mixture of 60 forward primers for TCR Vbeta segments and 13 reverse primers for TCR Jbeta segments was used in the multiplex PCR. TCRdb re-hosts the immuneACCESS table, in-frame sequences only. Its copies lack some clones; in the studies checked, an unresolved V gene accounts for under half of them, and the cause for the rest is not known. The sample contains 99,000 or so clones, 83% of them found a single time. The top ten clones comprise roughly 6.1% of the sample. Sequenced: PBMCs. The receptors were gathered from a man between 18 and 35 years old in good health and CMV-seronegative.

The chain links TRBV5-1 to TRBJ1-1, with 12 bases fitting TRBD1. The V gene end was trimmed by 4 bases and the J gene end by 5 bases; junction bases not matched to a gene: 15. CDR3 length: 18 residues. From germline, CDR1 is SGHRS and CDR2 YFSETQ. The CDR3 sequence is CASSHPTGTGGRGTEAFF. The CDR3 DNA follows: TGCGCCAGCAGCCATCCGACCGGGACAGGGGGCCGAGGGACTGAAGCTTTCTTT.

The genes are TRBV5-3 and TRBJ1-2; 9 bases match TRBD1. TRBV5-3 is marked as an open reading frame, function uncertain. CDR3 length: 16 amino acids. The trim removed 0 bases at V and 6 bases at J, leaving 9 bases unmatched. CDR3 loop: CARSLVGQGHRDGYTF. The CDR3 nucleotides are TGTGCCAGAAGCTTGGTGGGACAGGGTCATAGAGATGGCTACACCTTC.

About this clone: Mismatch with germline at one junction end may stem from a read error. The same CDR3 can be traced to other DNA sequences in this sample. As DNA, the CDR3 is TGTGCCACCAGCAGAGACTGGACAGGGGGAGGAAATACCATATATTTT. This gives the protein CATSRDWTGGGNTIYF. The rearrangement uses TRBV15 and TRBJ1-3, with 10 bases matching TRBD1. Germline-derived CDR1 and CDR2 are LNHNV and YYDKDF (reference sequence). The CDR3 extends over 16 amino acids.

In this sample, this clone turned up a few times. The chain joins TRBV5-4 to TRBJ2-1, with 9 bases matching TRBD2. V lost 9 bases to trimming and J lost 1 base; unmatched junction nucleotides: 5. This CDR3 region has 14 residues. CDR1 and CDR2 from the germline V gene are SGHNT and YYREEE (reference sequence). CDR3 protein: CANGAGGSYNEQFF. The CDR3 nucleotides are TGTGCCAATGGAGCGGGAGGATCCTACAATGAGCAGTTCTTC.

The chain carries TRBV27 and TRBJ2-3; D ambiguous. This CDR3 has 14 amino acids. Germline CDR1 and CDR2: MNHEY and SMNVEV (reference sequence). Trimming pared 2 bases from V and 6 bases from J, leaving 12 bases between. DNA for the CDR3: TGTGCCAGCAGTTTAGCGGTCATTGGGGATACGCAGTATTTT. This translates into CASSLAVIGDTQYF.

This clone was seen once. This rearrangement joins TRBV7-9 to TRBJ1-1; D is ambiguous. This CDR3 spans 15 amino acids. Trimming took 1 base from V and 1 from J, leaving 10 bases between them. In germline, CDR1 is SEHNR, CDR2 FQNEAQ (reference sequence). CDR3 nucleotide sequence: TGTGCCAGCAGCTTAGTATTTCTCAGGAACACTGAAGCTTTCTTT. This translates into CASSLVFLRNTEAFF.

The chain recombines TRBV6-6 with TRBJ2-7; unclear D gene. In germline, CDR1 is MNHNY, CDR2 SVGAGI (reference sequence). The CDR3 is made up of 12 amino acids. The germline V and J ends were trimmed by 4 bases and 3 bases, with 7 bases remaining between them. The CDR3 DNA is TGTGCCAGCAGTTCAGTAAACTACGAGCAGTACTTC. Encoded protein: CASSSVNYEQYF.

The chain is built from TRBV11-2 and TRBJ2-7; 9 nucleotides agree with TRBD2. This CDR3 has 15 residues. V was clipped by 5 bases and J by 2 bases; unmatched bases: 7. Per germline, CDR1 SGHAT and CDR2 FQNNGV. The CDR3 sequence is CASSDNSGGTYEQYF. The CDR3 region has the DNA TGTGCCAGCAGCGATAATAGCGGGGGTACCTACGAGCAGTACTTC.

This sequence joins TRBV7-2 and TRBJ2-1; 9 bases are shared with TRBD2. Germline lookup yields CDR1 SGHTA and CDR2 FQGNSA. The J segment lost 7 bases and the V segment lost 5 bases, leaving 15 bases of the junction unmatched. This CDR3 spans 17 amino acids. This CDR3 reads CASSQDQGLAGQNEQFF. The CDR3 DNA follows: TGTGCCAGCAGCCAAGATCAGGGTCTAGCGGGGCAGAATGAGCAGTTCTTC.

The CDR3 nucleotides are TGTGCCATCAGAAATCGGGAGAACGGGGAGCTGTTTTTT. This encodes CAIRNRENGELFF. This chain joins TRBV10-3 and TRBJ2-2; possibly TRBD2 for D (6 bases). In germline, CDR1 is ENHRY, CDR2 SYGVKD. The CDR3 has 13 residues. Trimming took 6 bases from V and 7 from J, leaving 12 bases between them.

The chain carries TRBV5-4 and TRBJ1-1; D unresolved. The germline CDR1 and CDR2 sequences are SGHNT and YYREEE (reference sequence). This CDR3 is 15 amino acids long. V was clipped by 0 bases and J by 0 bases, with 9 bases between them. The CDR3 region has the DNA TGTGCCAGCAGCTTGGATCCGGGGATGAACACTGAAGCTTTCTTT. This codes for CASSLDPGMNTEAFF.

V and J are TRBV7-9 and TRBJ2-1, with 10 bases aligning to TRBD2. Germline V gene sequence: CDR1 SEHNR, CDR2 FQNEAQ (reference sequence). The CDR3 totals 16 residues. With 0 bases clipped from V and 2 bases from J, the junction kept 1 base outside the gene matches. The CDR3 reads CASSLAAGGPYNEQFF. The DNA for the CDR3 is TGTGCCAGCAGCTTAGCAGCGGGAGGGCCCTACAATGAGCAGTTCTTC.

This chain connects TRBV18 to TRBJ2-2; weak D call: TRBD1 (6 bases). The germline gives CDR1 KGHSH, CDR2 LQKENI. The CDR3 extends over 15 amino acids. V lost 3 bases to trimming and J lost 1 base, with 9 bases between them. The CDR3 DNA reads as TGTGCCAGCTCACCGACGGGACAGAACACCGGGGAGCTGTTTTTT. Encoded protein: CASSPTGQNTGELFF.

V is TRBV10-3 and J is TRBJ1-1; D uncertain. V lost 8 bases and J lost 1, with 5 bases in between. The CDR3 covers 11 residues. CDR1 and CDR2 from the germline V gene are ENHRY and SYGVKD. CDR3 loop: CAIRQNTEAFF. DNA for the CDR3: TGTGCCATCCGACAGAACACTGAAGCTTTCTTT.

In nucleotides, the CDR3 is TGTGCCAGTAGTTCCTCCTTAAGGGGAGGTTCTAATGAAAAACTGTTTTTT. Its translation: CASSSSLRGGSNEKLFF. The V gene is TRBV19, the J gene TRBJ1-4; possibly TRBD1 for D (5 bases). The CDR3 length is 17 residues. In germline, CDR1 is LNHDA, CDR2 SQIVND (reference sequence). Trimming took off 5 bases at V and 3 bases at J, with 19 bases between the two ends.

In nucleotides, the CDR3 is TGTGCCACCAGCAGGGGAAGACAGGAAGGGACCCAGTACTTC. Its protein is CATSRGRQEGTQYF. The chain links TRBV15 to TRBJ2-5, with D possibly being TRBD1 (6 bases). Germline assignment: CDR1 LNHNV and CDR2 YYDKDF (reference sequence). The V and J ends lost 3 bases and 7 bases respectively, with 15 bases between them. The CDR3 loop spans 14 amino acids.

The chain uses TRBV4-3 and TRBJ2-7; D remains unclear. V lost 0 bases, J lost 7 bases, and 10 bases lay in between. The CDR3 consists of 13 residues. In germline, CDR1 is LGHNA, CDR2 YSLEER. The CDR3 is CASSQEVRSEQYF. DNA of the CDR3: TGCGCCAGCAGCCAAGAAGTTAGAAGTGAGCAGTACTTC.

The rearrangement joins TRBV7-2 to TRBJ1-1, with a possible D match to TRBD1 (5 bases). V lost 6 bases and J lost 5, with 13 bases in between. The germline V gene has CDR1 SGHTA and CDR2 FQGNSA. The CDR3 consists of 13 residues. Here the CDR3 reads CASSPWGETEAFF. CDR3 in DNA: TGTGCCAGCAGTCCCTGGGGGGAGACTGAAGCTTTCTTT.

The chain combines TRBV4-2 with TRBJ1-4; TRBD1 matches 12 bases. The CDR3 runs to 16 residues. The ends lost 4 bases at V and 10 bases at J; junction bases unmatched: 10. Germline assignment: CDR1 LGHNA and CDR2 YNFKEQ. CDR3 in amino acids: CASSPEVRDRGRKLFF. In DNA, the CDR3 is TGTGCCAGCAGCCCAGAGGTTCGGGACAGGGGGCGAAAACTGTTTTTT.

V gene TRBV5-1 combines with J gene TRBJ2-5; 7 nucleotides align to TRBD2. The CDR3 is made up of 17 amino acids. The V gene's germline CDR1 is SGHRS and CDR2 YFSETQ. With 0 bases clipped from V and 5 bases from J, the junction kept 13 bases outside the gene matches. This chain's CDR3 is CASSLGVSAGVGETQYF. CDR3 bases: TGCGCCAGCAGCTTGGGGGTCTCGGCGGGAGTGGGGGAGACCCAGTACTTC.

The chain links TRBV15 to TRBJ1-1, with a tentative D call TRBD1 (5 bases). V dropped 6 bases and J dropped 0 bases, with 14 bases sitting between them. Germline values: CDR1 LNHNV, CDR2 YYDKDF (reference sequence). The CDR3 is 15 residues long. The CDR3 DNA sequence: TGTGCCACCAGAGGGGCGGTCAGACTGAACACTGAAGCTTTCTTT. Translation: CATRGAVRLNTEAFF.

The J gene is TRBJ1-5, the V gene TRBV28, with 7 bases matching TRBD1. CDR3 size: 17 residues. The junction had 12 bases not matched to a gene; V was cut back by 4 bases and J by 3 bases. CDR1 MDHEN and CDR2 SYDVKM come from the germline V gene. The DNA of the CDR3 is TGTGCCAGCAGTTCGATATACAGGGGAGTGAACAATCAGCCCCAGCATTTT. It specifies CASSSIYRGVNNQPQHF.

The rearrangement links TRBV9 to TRBJ1-2; D is perhaps TRBD1 (6 bases). Trimming removed 0 bases at V and 7 bases at J, with 16 bases between. Germline V gene lookup returns CDR1 SGDLS and CDR2 YYNGEE. CDR3 length: 15 residues. CDR3 bases: TGTGCCAGCAGCGTAGATGGAACGCAGGGGTTTGGCTACACCTTC. Protein product: CASSVDGTQGFGYTF.